A single T cell receptor (beta chain) is shown here with its context. The data belong to a study of blood T cell repertoires in COVID-19. Study as a whole: The United States, Italy and Spain provided the acute and convalescent COVID-19 samples. The cDNA or gDNA used as material had been derived from T cells, B-cell-depleted T cells, or PBMCs.

Per the original methods: By means of reference gene primer amplification, nucleated cell counts were estimated. Clones were sequenced by immunoSEQ multiplex PCR, and TCRdb holds only the in-frame ones, with some missing. The DNA was the basis for D and trimming; V, J and clone size are from that table. The sample lists around 100,000 clones, roughly 85% occurring once. CDR1 and CDR2 (germline): MNHNS, SASEGT. The trim removed 2 bases at V and 5 bases at J, leaving 12 bases unmatched. The CDR3 totals 16 residues. This receptor was taken from a man aged 40-50 years with acute or convalescent COVID-19. The sequencing input was peripheral blood. This rearrangement joins TRBV6-1 to TRBJ2-7, with TRBD1 matching over 7 bases. CDR3 DNA: TGTGCCAGCAGTGAACCCTTTAGACAGGGACGGCACGAGCAGTACTTC. Translated: CASSEPFRQGRHEQYF.